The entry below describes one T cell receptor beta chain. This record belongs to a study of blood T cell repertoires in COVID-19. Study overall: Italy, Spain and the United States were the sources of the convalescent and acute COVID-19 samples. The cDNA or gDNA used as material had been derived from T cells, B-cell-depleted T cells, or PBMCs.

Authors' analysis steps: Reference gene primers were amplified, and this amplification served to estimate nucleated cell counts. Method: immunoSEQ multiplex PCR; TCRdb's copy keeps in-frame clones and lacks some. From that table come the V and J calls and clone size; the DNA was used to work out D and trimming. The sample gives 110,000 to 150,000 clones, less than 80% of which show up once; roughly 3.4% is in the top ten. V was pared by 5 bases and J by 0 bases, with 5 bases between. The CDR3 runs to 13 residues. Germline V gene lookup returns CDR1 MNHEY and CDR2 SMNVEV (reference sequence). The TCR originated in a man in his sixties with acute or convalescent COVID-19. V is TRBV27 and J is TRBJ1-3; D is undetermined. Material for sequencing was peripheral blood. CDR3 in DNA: TGTGCCAGCAGTCTGTACTCTGGAAACACCATATATTTT. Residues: CASSLYSGNTIYF.